Described below is a single T cell receptor (beta chain) sequence and its context. Its specificity is not known. This record comes from a study of cytomegalovirus exposure and HLA in healthy donors. The CDR3 totals 11 residues. Trimming pared 3 bases from V and 8 bases from J, leaving 8 bases between. Per the germline V gene, CDR1 is DFQATT and CDR2 is SNEGSKA (reference sequence). Primers for the PCR totalled 60 Vbeta and 13 Jbeta. Clones were read by immunoSEQ multiplex PCR, and TCRdb kept only the in-frame ones, dropping some. The profile shows around 120,000 clones, 79% of them singletons. The study's findings and limits: Follow-up analysis later connected one missense variant in DCLRE1C with trimming of TCR beta V- and J-genes.

The chain combines TRBV20-1 with TRBJ2-1; D ambiguous. The TCR sequence derives from a woman aged 40-49 years in good health and CMV-seronegative. The specimen sequenced was PBMCs. The CDR3: CSASLSDEQFF. CDR3 nucleotides: TGCAGTGCTAGTCTGAGTGATGAGCAGTTCTTC.